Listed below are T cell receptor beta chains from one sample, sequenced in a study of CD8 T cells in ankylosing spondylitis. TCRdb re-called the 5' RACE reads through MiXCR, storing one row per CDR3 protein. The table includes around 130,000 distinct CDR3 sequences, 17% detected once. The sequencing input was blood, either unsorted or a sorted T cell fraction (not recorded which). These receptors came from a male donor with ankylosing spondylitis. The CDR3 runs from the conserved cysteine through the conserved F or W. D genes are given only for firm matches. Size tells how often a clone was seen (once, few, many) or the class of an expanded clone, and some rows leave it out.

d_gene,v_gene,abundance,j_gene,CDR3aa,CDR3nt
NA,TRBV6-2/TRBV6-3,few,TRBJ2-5,CASSKSVGIQETQYF,TGTGCCAGCAGCAAGTCGGTGGGGATCCAAGAGACCCAGTACTTC
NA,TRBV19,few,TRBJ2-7,CASAFRDQSYEQYF,TGTGCCAGTGCCTTCCGGGATCAATCCTACGAGCAGTACTTC
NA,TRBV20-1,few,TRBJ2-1,CSALPNEQFF,TGCAGTGCCCTTCCCAATGAGCAGTTCTTC
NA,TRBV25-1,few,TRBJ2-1,CASSEWGSSYNEQFF,TGTGCCAGCAGTGAATGGGGGAGCTCCTACAATGAGCAGTTCTTC
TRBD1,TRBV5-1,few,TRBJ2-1,CASGQGAPYNEQFF,TGCGCCAGCGGACAGGGGGCACCCTACAATGAGCAGTTCTTC
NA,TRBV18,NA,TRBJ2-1,CASSPLPRINNEQFF,TGTGCCAGCTCACCACTACCTAGGATCAATAATGAGCAGTTCTTC
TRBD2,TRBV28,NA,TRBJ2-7,CASSLYSGSSEQYF,TGTGCCAGCAGTTTATATAGCGGGAGCTCCGAGCAGTACTTC
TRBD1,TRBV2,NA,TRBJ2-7,CASSVDRGTLTSYEQYF,TGTGCCAGCAGTGTGGACAGGGGGACCCTTACTTCCTACGAGCAGTACTTC
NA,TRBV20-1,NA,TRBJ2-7,CSALLLGKWYEQYF,TGCAGTGCCCTGCTGCTGGGGAAGTGGTACGAGCAGTACTTC
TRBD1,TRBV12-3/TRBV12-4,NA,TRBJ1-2,CASSLAPTGGLGYTF,TGTGCCAGCAGTTTAGCTCCGACAGGGGGCCTTGGCTACACCTTC
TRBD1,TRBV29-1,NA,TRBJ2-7,CSVELAQGAFNEQYF,TGCAGCGTTGAATTGGCGCAGGGGGCGTTCAACGAGCAGTACTTC
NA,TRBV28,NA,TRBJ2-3,CASTSWDTQYF,TGTGCCAGCACTTCTTGGGATACGCAGTATTTT
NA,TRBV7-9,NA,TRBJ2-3,CASSQFDTDTQYF,TGTGCCAGCAGCCAATTTGACACAGATACGCAGTATTTT
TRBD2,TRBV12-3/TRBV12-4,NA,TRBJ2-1,CASSVASGGGYNEQFF,TGTGCCAGCAGTGTAGCTTCGGGGGGGGGCTACAATGAGCAGTTCTTC
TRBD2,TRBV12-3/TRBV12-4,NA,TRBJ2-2,CASSEALAGSTGELFF,TGTGCCAGCAGTGAGGCTCTAGCGGGAAGTACCGGGGAGCTGTTTTTT
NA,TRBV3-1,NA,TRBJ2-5,CASSQGVFEETQYF,TGTGCCAGCAGCCAAGGGGTTTTCGAAGAGACCCAGTACTTC
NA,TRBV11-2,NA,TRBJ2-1,CASSLANF,TGTGCCAGCAGCTTAGCCAACTTC
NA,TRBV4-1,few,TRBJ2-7,CASSQGRHSDSYEQYF,TGCGCCAGCAGCCAAGGGAGACACTCCGACTCCTACGAGCAGTACTTC
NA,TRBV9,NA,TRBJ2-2,CASSPSGGNTGELFF,TGTGCCAGCAGCCCTTCAGGCGGGAACACCGGGGAGCTGTTTTTT
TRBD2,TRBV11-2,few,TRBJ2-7,CASGFSGYPREQYF,TGTGCCAGCGGATTTAGCGGGTACCCTCGCGAGCAGTACTTC
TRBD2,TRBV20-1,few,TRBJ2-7,CSATRTSEGYEQYF,TGCAGTGCTACCCGGACTAGTGAGGGTTACGAGCAGTACTTC
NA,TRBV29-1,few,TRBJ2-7,CSALLGGGVYEQYF,TGCAGCGCCCTCCTCGGGGGAGGCGTTTACGAGCAGTACTTC
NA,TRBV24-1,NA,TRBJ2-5,CATQPGRQETQYF,TGTGCCACCCAGCCGGGACGTCAAGAGACCCAGTACTTC
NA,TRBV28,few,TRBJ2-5,CASSLVAEPQESQYF,TGTGCCAGCAGTTTAGTGGCAGAACCCCAAGAGAGCCAGTACTTC
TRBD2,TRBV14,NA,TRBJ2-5,CASSLAGGETQYF,TGTGCCAGCAGCCTGGCGGGAGGGGAGACCCAGTACTTC
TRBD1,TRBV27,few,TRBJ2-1,CASGEGQGTYNEQFF,TGTGCCAGCGGGGAGGGACAGGGAACCTACAATGAGCAGTTCTTC
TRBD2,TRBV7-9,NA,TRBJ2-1,CASSGLAGDNEQFF,TGTGCCAGCAGCGGACTAGCGGGAGATAATGAGCAGTTCTTC
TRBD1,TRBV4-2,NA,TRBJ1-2,CASSQDRGTGYGYTF,TGTGCCAGCAGCCAAGATCGCGGGACAGGCTATGGCTACACCTTC
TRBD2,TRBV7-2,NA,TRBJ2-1,CASSLAGVGSYNEQFF,TGTGCCAGCAGCCTAGCGGGAGTGGGGTCCTACAATGAGCAGTTCTTC
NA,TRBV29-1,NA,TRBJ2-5,CSVGVRVAGSGTQYF,TGCAGCGTTGGTGTGCGGGTTGCGGGGTCGGGGACCCAGTACTTC
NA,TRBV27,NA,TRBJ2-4,CASSLGGLDIQYF,TGTGCCAGCAGTTTGGGGGGTCTGGACATTCAGTACTTC
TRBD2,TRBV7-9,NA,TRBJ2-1,CASSPRSGRRYNEQFF,TGTGCCAGCAGCCCTCGAAGCGGGAGGCGATACAATGAGCAGTTCTTC
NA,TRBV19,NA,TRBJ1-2,CASSFGQPSNYGYTF,TGTGCCAGTAGTTTTGGACAGCCATCAAACTATGGCTACACCTTC
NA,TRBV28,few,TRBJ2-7,CASSLPGGYEQYF,TGTGCCAGCAGTTTACCTGGCGGCTACGAGCAGTACTTC
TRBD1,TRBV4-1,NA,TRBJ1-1,CASSGNRGGGTEAFF,TGCGCCAGCAGCGGGAACAGGGGAGGCGGCACTGAAGCTTTCTTT
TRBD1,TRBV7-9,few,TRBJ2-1,CASSPSLLGQINEQFF,TGTGCCAGCAGCCCGAGTCTATTGGGACAGATCAATGAGCAGTTCTTC
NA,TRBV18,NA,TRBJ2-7,CASSPGLAHPYEQYF,TGTGCCAGCTCACCGGGCCTAGCGCACCCCTACGAGCAGTACTTC
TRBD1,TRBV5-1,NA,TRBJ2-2,CASRPGQHTGELFF,TGCGCCAGCAGACCGGGACAGCACACCGGGGAGCTGTTTTTT
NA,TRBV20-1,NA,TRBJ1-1,CSAEGGTEAFF,TGCAGTGCCGAGGGGGGCACTGAAGCTTTCTTT
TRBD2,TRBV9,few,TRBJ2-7,CASSRGQRETHEQYF,TGTGCCAGCAGCCGAGGCCAGCGGGAGACCCACGAGCAGTACTTC
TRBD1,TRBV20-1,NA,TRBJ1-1,CSARDNDRGGTEAFF,TGCAGTGCTAGAGATAACGACAGGGGAGGCACTGAAGCTTTCTTT